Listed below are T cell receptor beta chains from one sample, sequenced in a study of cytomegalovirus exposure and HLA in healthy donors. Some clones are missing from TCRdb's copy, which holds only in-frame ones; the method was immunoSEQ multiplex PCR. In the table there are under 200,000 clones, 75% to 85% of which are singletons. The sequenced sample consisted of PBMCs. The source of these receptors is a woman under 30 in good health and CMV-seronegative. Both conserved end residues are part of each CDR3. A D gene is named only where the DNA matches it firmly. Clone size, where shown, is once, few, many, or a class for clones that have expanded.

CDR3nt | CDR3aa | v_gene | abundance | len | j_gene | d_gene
TGCGCCAGCAGTGACGGTAACCAGCCCCAGCATTTT | CASSDGNQPQHF | TRBV10-1 | NA | 12 | TRBJ1-5 | NA
TGTGCCAGTAGACGAGAGGACAGGGGCTCCTACGAGCAGTACTTC | CASRREDRGSYEQYF | TRBV19 | NA | 15 | TRBJ2-7 | TRBD1
TGTGCCAGCAGACCAGGGGGCCAGGGTGGGACCAACGTCCTGACTTTC | CASRPGGQGGTNVLTF | TRBV7-9 | NA | 16 | TRBJ2-6 | TRBD1
TGTGCCAGCAGCCTAGACAGCCACGAGCAGTACTTC | CASSLDSHEQYF | TRBV5-4 | NA | 12 | TRBJ2-7 | NA
TGTGCCAGCCTTTACAGACAGGGGAGAAATGAGCAGTACTTC | CASLYRQGRNEQYF | TRBV6-1 | few | 14 | TRBJ2-7 | TRBD1
TGTGCCAGCAGCGATGGGACTAGCGGGAGACCGGTCGGGGAGCTGTTTTTT | CASSDGTSGRPVGELFF | TRBV9 | NA | 17 | TRBJ2-2 | TRBD2
TGTGCCAGCAGCTTATTCGGGAGATCCTACAATGAGCAGTTCTTC | CASSLFGRSYNEQFF | TRBV7-3 | NA | 15 | TRBJ2-1 | NA
TGTGCCAGCAGTTTTGGACAGGGGAACACTGAAGCTTTCTTT | CASSFGQGNTEAFF | TRBV27 | once | 14 | TRBJ1-1 | TRBD1
TGTGCCAGCAGTGAACTTTCGTCGTATGGCTACACCTTC | CASSELSSYGYTF | TRBV6-1 | NA | 13 | TRBJ1-2 | NA
TGTGCCTGGAGTAAGGGGGCGAAGTACGAGCAGTACTTC | CAWSKGAKYEQYF | TRBV30 | NA | 13 | TRBJ2-7 | TRBD1
TGTGCCAGCAGCTTTCAGGGAAAAATGAACACCGGGGAGCTGTTTTTT | CASSFQGKMNTGELFF | TRBV7-2 | NA | 16 | TRBJ2-2 | NA
TGTGCCAGCAGTGAGTACATTCACACAGATACGCAGTATTTT | CASSEYIHTDTQYF | TRBV6-1 | NA | 14 | TRBJ2-3 | NA
TGTGCCAGCAGTGCTGGGAGTACTGAAGCTTTCTTT | CASSAGSTEAFF | TRBV2 | NA | 12 | TRBJ1-1 | NA
TGTGCCTCAGGAGGGGGCAGTCAGCCCCAGCATTTT | CASGGGSQPQHF | TRBV28 | NA | 12 | TRBJ1-5 | TRBD1
TGTGCCAGCAGCTTAACCGGGGGGATGGAGGAGACCCAGTACTTC | CASSLTGGMEETQYF | TRBV7-3 | NA | 15 | TRBJ2-5 | TRBD2
TGTGCCAGCAGCCGAGCGTCTAGCGGGAATCCGAGCTCCTACAATGAGCAGTTCTTC | CASSRASSGNPSSYNEQFF | TRBV7-9 | NA | 19 | TRBJ2-1 | TRBD2
TGCGCCAGCAGCTTTCGACTAGCGGGAGTGAACACCGGGGAGCTGTTTTTT | CASSFRLAGVNTGELFF | TRBV5-1 | NA | 17 | TRBJ2-2 | TRBD2
TGTGCCAGCAGCTTTGGCGGTATGACTGAAGCTTTCTTT | CASSFGGMTEAFF | TRBV7-6 | NA | 13 | TRBJ1-1 | NA
TGTGCCAGCAGCCTTGGGACAGGGATCCTGGAAAAACTGTTTTTT | CASSLGTGILEKLFF | TRBV7-8 | NA | 15 | TRBJ1-4 | TRBD1
TGTGCCAGCAGCCGTCTTGGACTAGCGGGAGAAGATACCGGGGAGCTGTTTTTT | CASSRLGLAGEDTGELFF | TRBV5-4 | NA | 18 | TRBJ2-2 | TRBD2
TGCGCCAGCAGCTTCTCCGACAGAGGTTTCTACGAGCAGTACTTC | CASSFSDRGFYEQYF | TRBV5-1 | few | 15 | TRBJ2-7 | NA
TGTGCCAGCAGCCAGGGTAATCAGCCCCAGCATTTT | CASSQGNQPQHF | TRBV7-9 | NA | 12 | TRBJ1-5 | NA
TGTGCCAGCAGGGGGCCGTGGACGGTCGAGCAGTACTTC | CASRGPWTVEQYF | TRBV5-8 | NA | 13 | TRBJ2-7 | NA
TGCAGTGCTAGGCGGGGGCAGACCCAGTACTTC | CSARRGQTQYF | TRBV20-1 | NA | 11 | TRBJ2-5 | NA
TGTGCCAGCAGCTTAAGCGCTAGCGGGGGGGTTGGGTACAATGAGCAGTTCTTC | CASSLSASGGVGYNEQFF | TRBV7-3 | NA | 18 | TRBJ2-1 | TRBD2
TGCGCCAGCAGCCAAGAACGGGGGGTTAATCAGCCCCAGCATTTT | CASSQERGVNQPQHF | TRBV4-1 | NA | 15 | TRBJ1-5 | NA
TGTGCCAGCAGCTTGAGGTGGACGGGGAACTATGGCTACACCTTC | CASSLRWTGNYGYTF | TRBV5-8 | NA | 15 | TRBJ1-2 | NA